Listed below are T cell receptor beta chains from one sample, sequenced in a study of T-cell reconstitution after alpha-beta-depleted transplantation in children. TCRdb reprocessed the PCR reads via MiXCR and lists one record per CDR3 protein. The sample lists 300,000 or so distinct CDR3 sequences, 23% occurring once. Source: PBMCs, mostly from graft donor cells, taken 180 days after TCRalphabeta/CD19-depleted stem cell transplant. These receptor sequences come from a male patient aged 5 to 17 who had a stem cell transplant for acute lymphoblastic leukemia, so the T cells may come from the graft donor. Each CDR3 is given with its conserved first and last residue. The order of the fields is J gene, clone size, V gene, D gene, CDR3 DNA, CDR3 protein. D genes are given only for firm matches. Clone size, where shown, is once, few, many, or a class for clones that have expanded.

TRBJ2-3 . TRBV10-1 . TGCGCCAGCAGTGAATTTCCCCCCCTCAGGGGAAGGGTCCCGGATACGCAGTATTTT CASSEFPPLRGRVPDTQYF
TRBJ2-1 few TRBV12-3/TRBV12-4 . TGTGCCAGCAGGAAGGTAGCTTCCTACAATGAGCAGTTCTTC CASRKVASYNEQFF
TRBJ2-2 . TRBV5-4 TRBD2 TGTGCCAGCAGCAAGAGGGGCGGGACTAAAGACACCGGGGAGCTGTTTTTT CASSKRGGTKDTGELFF
TRBJ2-3 . TRBV6-4 . TGTGCCAGCAGTGAGGTCGGGGGTACAGATACGCAGTATTTT CASSEVGGTDTQYF
TRBJ1-2 . TRBV5-1 . TGCGCCAGCAGCCCAACGGGTCCTCAGGCCTACTATGGCTACACCTTC CASSPTGPQAYYGYTF
TRBJ1-4 few TRBV25-1 TRBD1 TGTGCCAGCAGCGGGAGGGTACAGGGGGAGGAAAAACTGTTTTTT CASSGRVQGEEKLFF
TRBJ1-2 . TRBV18 TRBD1 TGTGCCAGCTCAGCGAATACAGGGGACTATGGCTACACCTTC CASSANTGDYGYTF
TRBJ2-7 . TRBV5-5 . TGTGCCAGCAGCTTGTATCTTCACAGGCTTTCCTACGAGCAGTACTTC CASSLYLHRLSYEQYF
TRBJ1-2 once TRBV20-1 TRBD1 TGCAGTGCTACTGCGACAGGCACAGGGGGCTATGGCTACACCTTC CSATATGTGGYGYTF
TRBJ2-5 few TRBV12-3/TRBV12-4 TRBD2 TGTGCCAGCAGTTTTTTGGGGACTAGCAGGTCCCAGTACTTC CASSFLGTSRSQYF
TRBJ1-2 . TRBV6-4 . TGTGCCAGCAGAGGTTATGGCTACACCTTC CASRGYGYTF
TRBJ2-1 . TRBV11-2 TRBD2 TGTGCCAGCAGCTTAGAGGCGGGAGTCTTCCCCTACAATGAGCAGTTCTTC CASSLEAGVFPYNEQFF
TRBJ2-1 . TRBV5-4 TRBD2 TGTGCCAGCAGCTCTTTAGCGGGAGTAATGAATGAGCAGTTCTTC CASSSLAGVMNEQFF
TRBJ1-1 few TRBV5-1 . TGCGCCAGCAGCCGCTCCCCGGAGGTAACTGAAGCTTTCTTT CASSRSPEVTEAFF
TRBJ1-3 . TRBV18 TRBD1 TGTGCCAGCTCACCAGGCAGGGGGCACTCTGGAAACACCATATATTTT CASSPGRGHSGNTIYF
TRBJ1-3 . TRBV7-3 . TGTGCCAGCAGCTCCCTCCTTGGACCGGGAAACACCATATATTTT CASSSLLGPGNTIYF
TRBJ2-5 . TRBV15 TRBD2 TGTGCCACCAGCAGATCCCCCCGGGGGGGGCTCGGAGAGACCCAGTACTTC CATSRSPRGGLGETQYF
TRBJ2-4 . TRBV7-3 TRBD2 TGTGCCAGCAGTCCGGGGACTAGCGGGTTTAGGGGGAACATTCAGTACTTC CASSPGTSGFRGNIQYF
TRBJ2-7 few TRBV27 TRBD1 TGTGCCAGTAATCCGGGACAGGGCCCCCACGAGCAGTACTTC CASNPGQGPHEQYF
TRBJ1-3 . TRBV20-1 . TGCAGTGCTCAGAACTCTGGAAACACCATATATTTT CSAQNSGNTIYF
TRBJ1-2 . TRBV5-1 . TGCGCCAGCAGCTTCGGACAGCGCTACGGCTACACCTTC CASSFGQRYGYTF
TRBJ2-3 few TRBV6-2/TRBV6-3 . TGTGCCAGCAGTTACGGTTTTGCGGGGCGAGATACGCAGTATTTT CASSYGFAGRDTQYF
TRBJ2-7 . TRBV5-1 TRBD1 TGCGCCAGCAGCTCCCGGGACAGGGTCCACGAGCAGTACTTC CASSSRDRVHEQYF
TRBJ2-7 few TRBV4-2 . TGTGCCAGCAGCCAAGAGGGGGGAACGTCCTACGAGCAGTACTTC CASSQEGGTSYEQYF
TRBJ1-2 few TRBV5-1 . TGCGCCAGCAGCTTGGCAGGGGAGAACTATGGCTACACCTTC CASSLAGENYGYTF
TRBJ1-2 . TRBV12-5 . TGTGCTAGTGGCAAGGGCTATGGCTACACCTTC CASGKGYGYTF
TRBJ1-6 . TRBV6-4 . TGTGCCAGCAGTGTGGCCAACAATTCACCCCTCCACTTT CASSVANNSPLHF
TRBJ2-1 many TRBV7-6 TRBD2 TGTGCCAGCAGCACGCGGGAGGGAACCTACAATGAGCAGTTCTTC CASSTREGTYNEQFF
TRBJ1-1 . TRBV30 . TGTGCCTGGAGTGTACGGGGGGGCACTGAAGCTTTCTTT CAWSVRGGTEAFF
TRBJ2-7 few TRBV3-1 TRBD2 TGTGCCAGCAGCAGAGCAGCTAGCGGGAGCTCCTACGAGCAGTACTTC CASSRAASGSSYEQYF